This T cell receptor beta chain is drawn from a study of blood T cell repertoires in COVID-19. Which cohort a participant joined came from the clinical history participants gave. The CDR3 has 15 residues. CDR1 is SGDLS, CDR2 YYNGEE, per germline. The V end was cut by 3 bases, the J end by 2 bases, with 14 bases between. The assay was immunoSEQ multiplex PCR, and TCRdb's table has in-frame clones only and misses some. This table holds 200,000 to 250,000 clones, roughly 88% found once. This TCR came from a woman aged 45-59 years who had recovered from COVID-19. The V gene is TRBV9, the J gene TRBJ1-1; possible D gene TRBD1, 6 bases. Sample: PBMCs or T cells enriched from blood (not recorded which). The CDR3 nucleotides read TGTGCCAGCAGCGAGGCGCGGACAGTTAACACTGAAGCTTTCTTT. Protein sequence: CASSEARTVNTEAFF.